This entry lists 23 T cell receptor beta chains sequenced from one sample in a study of cytomegalovirus exposure and HLA in healthy donors. 60 Vbeta and 13 Jbeta primers were used in PCR. Assay: immunoSEQ multiplex PCR; the TCRdb copy retains only in-frame clones and omits some. The sample yields 100,000 to 150,000 clones, 60% to 85% seen once. Sequenced: PBMCs. The receptors derive from a man aged 25 to 45 in good health and CMV-seronegative.

V and J are TRBV10-3 and TRBJ2-5; 7 bases are shared with TRBD2. The J call may be incorrect, as the DNA end agrees better with TRBJ2-7. This CDR3 is 13 amino acids long. CDR1 and CDR2 (germline): ENHRY, SYGVKD. In nucleotides, the CDR3 is TGTGCCATCAGCTTTGGGGGGGTGGGCGAGCAGTACTTC. The encoded protein is CAISFGGVGEQYF.

This clone was counted between two and nine times. The chain recombines TRBV6-5 with TRBJ1-1, with D uncertain. CDR1 MNHEY and CDR2 SVGAGI come from the germline V gene. This CDR3 has 13 amino acids. V was cut by 2 bases and J by 1 base, with 5 bases left in between. The CDR3 DNA sequence: TGTGCCAGCAGTTACGCAGAGAACACTGAAGCTTTCTTT. Translation gives CASSYAENTEAFF.

This chain uses TRBV4-2 with TRBJ1-5; possible D gene TRBD1, 5 bases. Germline values: CDR1 LGHNA, CDR2 YNFKEQ. The CDR3 has 16 residues. Trimming took off 4 bases at V and 8 bases at J, with 21 bases between the two ends. The CDR3 DNA follows: TGTGCCAGCAGCCTCGGGACGGACGGGAGAATGGAGCCCCAGCATTTT. This encodes CASSLGTDGRMEPQHF.

The chain couples TRBV19 to TRBJ1-5, with TRBD1 identical over 8 bases. CDR1 is LNHDA and CDR2 is SQIVND in the germline V gene (reference sequence). CDR3 length: 16 residues. V trimming: 2 bases; J trimming: 1 base; junction bases outside the gene matches: 4. The CDR3 spells CASSIRGQGSNQPQHF. CDR3 nucleotide sequence: TGTGCCAGTAGTATACGCGGACAGGGAAGCAATCAGCCCCAGCATTTT.

The CDR3 coding sequence is TGTGCCAGCAGCTCGGGACTAGCGGGTTACGAGCAGTACTTC. Its protein product is CASSSGLAGYEQYF. V gene TRBV11-2 combines with J gene TRBJ2-5, with 12 bases matching TRBD2. The DNA end lines up better with TRBJ2-7; the J call may be wrong. This CDR3 comprises 14 residues. CDR1 is SGHAT, CDR2 FQNNGV, per germline.

V gene TRBV5-6 combines with J gene TRBJ1-2, with 7 bases fitting TRBD1. This CDR3 is built from 16 residues. The germline gives CDR1 SGHDT, CDR2 YYEEEE. Losses at the gene ends were 4 bases for V and 1 base for J; bases not matched to a gene: 10. CDR3 sequence reads: CASSPGQESFNYGYTF. In DNA, the CDR3 is TGTGCCAGCAGCCCCGGACAGGAGAGTTTTAACTATGGCTACACCTTC. Filled out from reference TRBV5-6 and TRBJ1-2, the complete variable domain reads DAGVTQSPTHLIKTRGQQVTLRCSPKSGHDTVSWYQQALGQGPQFIFQYYEEEERQRGNFPDRFSGHQFPNYSSELNVNALLLGDSALYLCASSPGQESFNYGYTFGSGTRLTVV.

The chain is built from TRBV29-1 and TRBJ2-1; D remains unclear. The length of the CDR3 is 12 residues. Trimming removed 3 bases from V and 9 bases from J, with 12 bases in between. CDR1 SQVTM and CDR2 ANQGSEA come from the germline V gene. The CDR3 loop reads CSVDLSVGEQFF. CDR3 DNA sequence: TGCAGCGTTGACCTTAGTGTCGGTGAGCAGTTCTTC.

V usage is TRBV10-3 and J usage is TRBJ2-1; TRBD1 matches 10 bases. CDR3 length: 12 amino acids. CDR1 is ENHRY and CDR2 is SYGVKD in the germline V gene. Trimming removed 6 bases from V and 9 bases from J; junction bases left unmatched: 2. The CDR3 nucleotides are TGTGCCATCAGCTGGACAGGGGGTGAGCAGTTCTTC. This gives the protein CAISWTGGEQFF.

This chain joins TRBV30 and TRBJ1-3; no clear D gene. CDR1 and CDR2 (germline): GTSNPN, SVGIG (reference sequence). Trimming took off 0 bases at V and 1 base at J, with 7 bases between the two ends. The CDR3 extends over 14 amino acids. CDR3 residues: CAWSVHTSGNTIYF. Here the CDR3 DNA reads TGTGCCTGGAGTGTACACACATCTGGAAACACCATATATTTT.

This chain links TRBV18 with TRBJ1-2; 8 bases line up with TRBD1. The CDR3 contains 16 residues. Losses at the gene ends were 0 bases for V and 4 bases for J; bases not matched to a gene: 7. Germline V gene sequence: CDR1 KGHSH, CDR2 LQKENI. CDR3 nucleotides: TGTGCCAGCTCACCACCGGGCAGGGGGCAAAGCTATGGCTACACCTTC. It specifies CASSPPGRGQSYGYTF.

The chain is built from TRBV30 and TRBJ2-7; D is possibly TRBD1 (6 bases). Trimming left V 4 bases short and J 12 bases short, with 19 bases between. The germline CDR1 and CDR2 sequences are GTSNPN and SVGIG (reference sequence). This CDR3 contains 12 residues. CDR3 protein: CAWNTGTPFRYF. The CDR3 bases are TGTGCCTGGAACACAGGGACACCTTTTCGGTACTTC.

This clone was seen a handful of times. The J gene is TRBJ1-5, the V gene TRBV27; TRBD1 matches at 9 bases. J gave up 2 bases and V 5 bases, and 7 bases lay outside the gene matches. CDR1 is MNHEY, CDR2 SMNVEV, per germline (reference sequence). The CDR3 extends over 16 amino acids. CDR3 protein: CASSPRQGDGNQPQHF. In DNA form, the CDR3 reads TGTGCCAGCAGTCCCCGACAGGGGGATGGCAATCAGCCCCAGCATTTT.

The rearrangement uses TRBV6-5 and TRBJ1-2; possibly TRBD1 for D (5 bases). V lost 6 bases to trimming and J lost 2 bases, with 10 bases between them. Germline V CDR1 and CDR2: MNHEY, SVGAGI. The CDR3 contains 13 residues. CDR3: CASSRDRNYGYTF. CDR3 nucleotide sequence: TGTGCCAGCAGCCGAGACAGAAACTATGGCTACACCTTC.

V is TRBV29-1 and J is TRBJ1-2, with 12 bases matching TRBD1. The CDR3 has 19 amino acids. CDR1 is SQVTM, CDR2 ANQGSEA, per germline. V shed 3 bases, J shed 4 bases, and the junction held 18 bases outside the gene matches. CDR3 sequence (DNA): TGCAGCGTTGATCGTCCCGGGACAGGGGGCGTACCAGTCGGCTATGGCTACACCTTC. Encoded protein: CSVDRPGTGGVPVGYGYTF. Drawing the rest from reference TRBV29-1 and TRBJ1-2, the complete variable domain is SAVISQKPSRDICQRGTSLTIQCQVDSQVTMMFWYRQQPGQSLTLIATANQGSEATYESGFVIDKFPISRPNLTFSTLTVSNMSPEDSSIYLCSVDRPGTGGVPVGYGYTFGSGTRLTVV.

CDR3 region: CASADRITNYGYTF. The CDR3 nucleotides are TGTGCCAGCGCTGATAGAATTACTAACTATGGCTACACCTTC. The chain is built from TRBV27 and TRBJ1-2, with D unresolved. The germline V gene has CDR1 MNHEY and CDR2 SMNVEV (reference sequence). The CDR3 has 14 residues. Trimming took 8 bases from V and 0 from J, leaving 13 bases between them.

This clone was detected once. The chain combines TRBV11-2 with TRBJ2-7, with a tentative D call TRBD1 (6 bases). V was trimmed by 5 bases and J by 7 bases, leaving 21 bases between them. CDR3 length: 15 residues. Germline CDR1 SGHAT, CDR2 FQNNGV. CDR3 bases: TGTGCCAGCAGCCCGAAGCTGGGGGCGCGGTTTGAGCAGTACTTC. It specifies CASSPKLGARFEQYF.

This chain joins TRBV28 and TRBJ1-2, with D unresolved. Germline V gene lookup returns CDR1 MDHEN and CDR2 SYDVKM. There are 11 residues in the CDR3. The V end lost 9 bases, the J end lost 1 base, and 6 bases lay between the germline ends. The CDR3 here is CASYGNYGYTF. The CDR3 DNA reads TGTGCCAGTTACGGTAACTATGGCTACACCTTC.

The CDR3 here is CASSQAPGQGARNTEAFF. Written as DNA, the CDR3 is TGTGCCAGCAGCCAAGCCCCGGGACAGGGGGCGAGGAACACTGAAGCTTTCTTT. J is TRBJ1-1 and V is TRBV16; TRBD1 matches 12 bases. V gave up 2 bases and J gave up 1 base; unmatched junction bases: 8. This CDR3 is 18 amino acids long. CDR1 and CDR2 from the germline V gene are KGHSY and FQNENV.

This CDR3 reads CASSEDSGSTDTQYF. Here the CDR3 DNA reads TGTGCCAGCAGTGAGGACAGCGGTAGCACAGATACGCAGTATTTT. The chain links TRBV6-4 to TRBJ2-3; perhaps TRBD1 as D (6 bases). Trimming cost V 3 bases and J 0 bases, with 10 bases left between them. CDR3 length: 15 residues. The germline gives CDR1 MRHNA, CDR2 SNTAGT.

The chain has TRBV25-1 and TRBJ2-2; TRBD2 matches at 9 bases. Germline trimming cut 6 bases from V and 1 base from J; bases unmatched to any gene: 0. This CDR3 contains 14 residues. Germline V gene lookup returns CDR1 MGHDK and CDR2 SYGVNS. In DNA, the CDR3 is TGTGCCAGCAGGACTAGCGGGAACACCGGGGAGCTGTTTTTT. This translates into CASRTSGNTGELFF.

The CDR3 spells CASIKFPGQYGYTF. CDR3 coding DNA: TGTGCCAGCATCAAATTCCCGGGACAGTACGGCTACACCTTC. The rearrangement joins TRBV28 to TRBJ1-2; 7 nucleotides align to TRBD1. CDR1 is MDHEN, CDR2 SYDVKM, per germline. V lost 7 bases and J lost 8; bases outside the gene matches: 13. This CDR3 contains 14 residues.

The chain employs TRBV6-5 and TRBJ2-2; 8 positions match TRBD1. Germline V gene data show CDR1 as MNHEY and CDR2 as SVGAGI. J was trimmed by 5 bases and V by 4 bases; bases with no gene match: 6. The CDR3 has 15 residues. The CDR3 DNA sequence: TGTGCCAGCAGTTTCCAGACAGGGGCGACCGGGGAGCTGTTTTTT. Its protein is CASSFQTGATGELFF.

V and J are TRBV29-1 and TRBJ1-4; 9 nucleotides align to TRBD1. Germline CDR1 is SQVTM and CDR2 is ANQGSEA. The V gene end was trimmed by 6 bases and the J gene end by 7 bases; junction bases not matched to a gene: 6. The CDR3 is made up of 13 amino acids. In DNA form, the CDR3 reads TGCAGCGTCCGGGGGACAGGGAGTGAAAAACTGTTTTTT. Its translation is CSVRGTGSEKLFF.